The 32 T cell receptor beta chains presented below share a single source sample, sequenced in a study of beta chain features in type 1 diabetes. The isolated RNA, all of it, was reverse transcribed, so expressed TCRB transcripts were what got sequenced. Clones were sequenced by immunoSEQ multiplex PCR, and TCRdb holds only the in-frame ones, with some missing. The sample yields over 150,000 clones, roughly an eighth seen once. The sequenced sample consisted of central memory CD4+ T cells from blood. These receptors were collected from a woman under 30 in good health.

The CDR3 protein is CASSALTSRVGETQYF. As DNA, the CDR3 is TGTGCCAGCAGCGCCCTGACTAGCAGGGTAGGGGAGACCCAGTACTTC. V gene TRBV9 combines with J gene TRBJ2-5; 7 nucleotides line up with TRBD2. The V gene's germline CDR1 is SGDLS and CDR2 YYNGEE. The CDR3 consists of 16 residues. Trimming cost V 3 bases and J 5 bases; bases outside gene matches: 13. The whole variable domain, filled in from reference TRBV9 and TRBJ2-5, reads DSGVTQTPKHLITATGQRVTLRCSPRSGDLSVYWYQQSLDQGLQFLIQYYNGEERAKGNILERFSAQQFPDLHSELNLSSLELGDSALYFCASSALTSRVGETQYFGPGTRLLVL.

This chain uses TRBV30 with TRBJ1-3; 9 bases align to TRBD1. The CDR3 contains 15 residues. Trimming removed 3 bases from V and 4 bases from J; junction bases left unmatched: 7. In germline, CDR1 is GTSNPN, CDR2 SVGIG (reference sequence). In DNA form, the CDR3 reads TGTGCCTGGAGAGGGATGGACAGGGGAGGAAACACCATATATTTT. This codes for CAWRGMDRGGNTIYF. The complete variable domain, with remaining parts taken from reference TRBV30 and TRBJ1-3, reads SQTIHQWPATLVQPVGSPLSLECTVEGTSNPNLYWYRQAAGRGLQLLFYSVGIGQISSEVPQNLSASRPQDRQFILSSKKLLLSDSGFYLCAWRGMDRGGNTIYFGEGSWLTVV.

This clone was found a few times. The chain has TRBV5-4 and TRBJ2-3; D perhaps matches TRBD2 (7 bases). The length of the CDR3 is 15 residues. The V end was cut by 1 base, the J end by 9 bases, with 18 bases between. Germline CDR1 reads SGHNT; CDR2 reads YYREEE (reference sequence). The CDR3 DNA reads TGTGCCAGCAGCTTGCGGGCGGGGGCTCGGACCACGCAGTATTTT. Translated, it gives CASSLRAGARTTQYF.

This chain uses TRBV11-3 with TRBJ1-2; possibly TRBD1 for D (5 bases). The CDR3 is 13 amino acids. CDR1 is SGHNT and CDR2 is YENEEA in the germline V gene. Between the trimmed V and J ends, which lost 1 base and 7 bases, there was a span of 10 bases. Written as DNA, the CDR3 is TGTGCCAGCAGCTTAGGACAGCGGGTTGGCTACACCTTC. This codes for CASSLGQRVGYTF.

V is TRBV19 and J is TRBJ2-7; tentative D call: TRBD1 (6 bases). Germline V gene sequence: CDR1 LNHDA, CDR2 SQIVND (reference sequence). V was pared by 3 bases and J by 2 bases, with 11 bases between. CDR3 length equals 14 residues. The DNA of the CDR3 is TGTGCCAGTAGTATCGGACGGACAGCCTACGAGCAGTACTTC. Translation: CASSIGRTAYEQYF.

The rearrangement links TRBV30 to TRBJ1-5, with TRBD1 matching 8 bases. The junction had 6 bases not matched to a gene; V was cut back by 2 bases and J by 6 bases. CDR1 is GTSNPN and CDR2 is SVGIG in the germline V gene (reference sequence). The CDR3 has 14 residues. The CDR3 spells CAWSHQGAGQPQHF. CDR3 in DNA: TGTGCCTGGAGTCATCAGGGGGCGGGTCAGCCCCAGCATTTT.

This clone has a handful of counts. V is TRBV7-2 and J is TRBJ2-7; D unresolved. The germline V and J ends were trimmed by 2 bases and 0 bases, with 17 bases remaining between them. The CDR3 length is 17 residues. Germline values: CDR1 SGHTA, CDR2 FQGNSA. CDR3 sequence: CASSLQRLGRSSYEQYF. The CDR3 bases are TGTGCCAGCAGCTTACAACGACTGGGTAGGAGCTCCTACGAGCAGTACTTC.

The V call is TRBV7-9, the J call TRBJ1-1, with a weak D call TRBD1 (5 bases). The CDR3 spans 14 residues. V was trimmed by 1 base and J by 4 bases, leaving 10 bases between them. The germline gives CDR1 SEHNR, CDR2 FQNEAQ (reference sequence). The CDR3 sequence: CASSLERGTTEAFF. Written as DNA, the CDR3 is TGTGCCAGCAGCTTAGAGCGGGGGACCACTGAAGCTTTCTTT.

This clone was detected a few times. The V call is TRBV4-3, the J call TRBJ1-2, with a weak D call TRBD1 (5 bases). Germline CDR1 and CDR2: LGHNA and YSLEER. V shed 0 bases and J shed 4 bases, with 15 bases lying between them. This CDR3 is built from 16 residues. The CDR3 sequence: CASSQEVGRGPYGYTF. Here the CDR3 DNA reads TGCGCCAGCAGCCAAGAGGTCGGAAGGGGCCCCTATGGCTACACCTTC.

This clone showed up just a few times. The rearrangement uses TRBV7-3 and TRBJ2-1; 10 bases map to TRBD2. The ends lost 1 base at V and 7 bases at J; junction bases unmatched: 1. The V gene's germline CDR1 is SGHTA and CDR2 FQGTGA. The CDR3 is 14 residues long. The chain's CDR3 is CASSLMGLANEQFF. The CDR3 region has the DNA TGTGCCAGCAGCTTAATGGGACTAGCGAATGAGCAGTTCTTC.

In this sample, this clone turned up many times. J is TRBJ2-3 and V is TRBV14, with TRBD1 matching 8 bases. The CDR3 spans 15 residues. V lost 2 bases and J lost 4; bases outside the gene matches: 5. Per the germline V gene, CDR1 is SGHDN and CDR2 is FVKESK. The DNA for the CDR3 is TGTGCCAGCAGCCAAATCAGGGGGCCGGCAGATACGCAGTATTTT. This codes for CASSQIRGPADTQYF.

With respect to this clone: Other nucleotide sequences in the sample specify the same CDR3. The gene calls are TRBV28 and TRBJ2-7; 8 bases map to TRBD2. The CDR3 totals 13 residues. Germline V gene sequence: CDR1 MDHEN, CDR2 SYDVKM. The V and J ends lost 6 bases and 1 base, in that order; junction bases with no gene match: 2. CDR3 nucleotide sequence: TGTGCCAGCAGCAGCGGGGGTTCCTACGAGCAGTACTTC. Its protein is CASSSGGSYEQYF.

This clone was observed a handful of times. The chain couples TRBV6-6 to TRBJ1-2; D gene unclear. The CDR3 is made up of 11 amino acids. Trimming removed 7 bases from V and 8 bases from J, with 11 bases in between. Germline V gene data show CDR1 as MNHNY and CDR2 as SVGAGI (reference sequence). This CDR3 is CASTDNNGYTF. CDR3 nucleotide sequence: TGTGCCAGCACCGACAATAACGGCTACACCTTC.

Only a few counts were recorded for this clone. V is TRBV2 and J is TRBJ2-7; no firm D call. The germline V and J ends were trimmed by 10 bases and 7 bases, with 5 bases remaining between them. Germline CDR1 SNHLY, CDR2 FYNNEI. The CDR3 is 8 residues long. The CDR3 nucleotides read TGTGCCACCCGGGAGCAGTACTTC. Translated: CATREQYF.

This clone has just a few counts. The chain couples TRBV11-2 to TRBJ2-7; TRBD1 agrees at 7 bases. This CDR3 has 16 residues. V lost 2 bases, J lost 3 bases, and 10 bases stayed unmatched. Germline V CDR1 and CDR2: SGHAT, FQNNGV. The CDR3 coding sequence is TGTGCCAGCAGCTTATGGGCGACAGGGCACTACTACGAGCAGTACTTC. It encodes CASSLWATGHYYEQYF.

This clone was recorded a few times. Additional DNA sequences in this sample encode the identical CDR3. The V call is TRBV28, the J call TRBJ1-2, with TRBD1 matching 7 bases. The CDR3 contains 14 residues. Trimming took 5 bases from V and 4 from J; bases not matched to a gene: 7. Germline V lookup: CDR1 MDHEN, CDR2 SYDVKM. The CDR3 spells CASSPGQALYGYTF. In DNA, the CDR3 is TGTGCCAGCAGTCCCGGACAGGCCCTCTATGGCTACACCTTC.

The genes are TRBV5-5 and TRBJ1-1, with D perhaps matching TRBD1 (6 bases). This CDR3 region has 13 residues. With 4 bases removed from V and 6 bases from J, the gap between germline ends came to 13 bases. Germline V gene sequence: CDR1 SGHKS, CDR2 YYEKEE (reference sequence). The CDR3: CASSGTGFPEAFF. DNA for the CDR3: TGTGCCAGCAGCGGAACAGGGTTTCCTGAAGCTTTCTTT.

The chain joins TRBV30 to TRBJ2-5; possible D gene TRBD2, 6 bases. The CDR3 has 12 amino acids. V was clipped by 5 bases and J by 4 bases, with 11 bases between them. Germline CDR1 and CDR2: GTSNPN and SVGIG (reference sequence). CDR3 nucleotides: TGTGCCTGGGGCAGTAGCGGAGAGACCCAGTACTTC. Amino acid sequence: CAWGSSGETQYF.

This clone was found a few times. V usage is TRBV5-1 and J usage is TRBJ2-7; D uncertain. CDR3 length: 16 residues. V gave up 0 bases and J gave up 3 bases, with 16 bases separating them. Looked up from germline, CDR1 is SGHRS and CDR2 is YFSETQ. The CDR3 DNA sequence: TGCGCCAGCAGCTTGGAACGCGGAGCCAGCAACTACGAGCAGTACTTC. Its translation is CASSLERGASNYEQYF.

V is TRBV5-4 and J is TRBJ2-2; perhaps TRBD2 as D (6 bases). Trimming removed 4 bases from V and 5 bases from J, with 9 bases in between. The germline CDR1 and CDR2 sequences are SGHNT and YYREEE (reference sequence). The CDR3 sequence is 13 residues long. The DNA of the CDR3 is TGTGCCAGCAGCCCGGGGACTACCGGGGAGCTGTTTTTT. Protein: CASSPGTTGELFF.

This clone turned up a few times. The chain joins TRBV21-1 to TRBJ2-2; the table names TRBD2, a call not compared with the DNA. TRBV21-1 is shown as a pseudogene. This CDR3 contains 15 residues. The CDR3 is CASSKVGGFTGELFF. The CDR3 DNA is TGTGCCAGCAGCAAAGTGGGAGGGTTCACCGGGGAGCTGTTTTTT.

This clone was counted between two and nine times. This chain connects TRBV5-1 to TRBJ2-7; 14 nucleotides line up with TRBD2. V shed 0 bases, J shed 2 bases, and the junction held 4 bases outside the gene matches. The germline CDR1 and CDR2 sequences are SGHRS and YFSETQ. CDR3 length: 17 residues. The CDR3 DNA reads TGCGCCAGCAGCTTGGCCCCGACTAGCGGGAGGGCCTACGAGCAGTACTTC. Translation: CASSLAPTSGRAYEQYF.

The chain links TRBV30 to TRBJ1-2; the D is unclear. The CDR3 runs to 11 residues. The V gene's germline CDR1 is GTSNPN and CDR2 SVGIG (reference sequence). The CDR3 DNA is TGTGGCGGCGTCGCTCCCGATGGCTACACCTTC. Amino acids: CGGVAPDGYTF. Combining the CDR3 with reference TRBV30 and TRBJ1-2 gives the whole variable domain SQTIHQWPATLVQPVGSPLSLECTVEGTSNPNLYWYRQAAGRGLQLLFYSVGIGQISSEVPQNLSASRPQDRQFILSSKKLLLSDSGFYLCGGVAPDGYTFGSGTRLTVV.

This clone was seen only a few times. The J gene is TRBJ2-5, the V gene TRBV7-2; D is possibly TRBD2 (5 bases). The germline V and J ends were trimmed by 6 bases and 1 base, with 18 bases remaining between them. This CDR3 comprises 16 residues. Germline-derived CDR1 and CDR2 are SGHTA and FQGNSA. CDR3 residues: CASSTPRGLLQETQYF. The CDR3, as DNA: TGTGCCAGCAGTACCCCTAGAGGGCTTCTCCAAGAGACCCAGTACTTC.

The chain recombines TRBV7-3 with TRBJ2-5; TRBD1 aligns across 8 bases. V was pared by 5 bases and J by 4 bases, with 3 bases of the junction left unmatched. In germline, CDR1 is SGHTA, CDR2 FQGTGA. The length of the CDR3 is 13 residues. The CDR3, as DNA: TGTGCCAGCAGCGTCGACAGGGGAGAGACCCAGTACTTC. Its protein is CASSVDRGETQYF.

V gene TRBV25-1 combines with J gene TRBJ2-5; TRBD2 matches at 7 bases. The V and J ends lost 3 bases and 7 bases, in that order; junction bases with no gene match: 20. The germline gives CDR1 MGHDK, CDR2 SYGVNS. The CDR3 is made up of 18 amino acids. The CDR3 sequence: CASSDSKQIPGTTLTQYF. CDR3 sequence (DNA): TGTGCCAGCAGTGACTCGAAGCAGATCCCGGGGACTACGTTGACCCAGTACTTC.

This clone was detected a few times. This chain connects TRBV18 to TRBJ2-5; TRBD2 matches 8 bases. CDR3 length: 15 residues. Germline CDR1 is KGHSH and CDR2 is LQKENI. V was pared by 2 bases and J by 4 bases, with 6 bases of the junction left unmatched. The CDR3 bases are TGTGCCAGCTCACCATCAGCGGGAGCAGGAGAGACCCAGTACTTC. Protein: CASSPSAGAGETQYF.

The chain recombines TRBV30 with TRBJ2-1, with D hard to call. Trimming stripped 0 bases from V and 5 bases from J, with 17 bases between. This CDR3 contains 16 residues. Germline CDR1 reads GTSNPN; CDR2 reads SVGIG (reference sequence). CDR3 loop: CAWSVKRTEEHNEQFF. The CDR3 DNA sequence: TGTGCCTGGAGTGTTAAGCGCACGGAAGAACACAATGAGCAGTTCTTC.

This clone showed up just a few times. The gene calls are TRBV5-8 and TRBJ1-2; D perhaps matches TRBD1 (5 bases). In germline, CDR1 is SGHTS, CDR2 YDEGEE. There are 16 residues in the CDR3. V shed 1 base and J shed 8 bases, with 21 bases lying between them. Written as DNA, the CDR3 is TGTGCCAGCAGCTTGCGGCCAGTGAGGCAGGGAGGAGGCTACACCTTC. Protein product: CASSLRPVRQGGGYTF.

This chain connects TRBV27 to TRBJ2-1; 9 bases agree with TRBD2. V shed 5 bases, J shed 3 bases, and the junction held 5 bases outside the gene matches. Germline CDR1 reads MNHEY; CDR2 reads SMNVEV (reference sequence). The CDR3 contains 15 residues. Written as DNA, the CDR3 is TGTGCCAGCAGTCCCGTAGCGGGGGTCTACAATGAGCAGTTCTTC. Translation: CASSPVAGVYNEQFF.

V gene TRBV9 combines with J gene TRBJ2-5, with TRBD1 as a possible D gene (6 bases). Trimming removed 0 bases at V and 4 bases at J, with 10 bases between. The V gene's germline CDR1 is SGDLS and CDR2 YYNGEE. This CDR3 spans 14 amino acids. This CDR3 reads CASSVAQGRETQYF. CDR3 nucleotides: TGTGCCAGCAGCGTAGCACAGGGAAGAGAGACCCAGTACTTC.

This clone was counted between two and nine times. CDR3 loop: CASTFSGLYEQYF. The CDR3 nucleotides read TGTGCCAGCACCTTTAGCGGGCTCTACGAGCAGTACTTC. The chain has TRBV11-2 and TRBJ2-7, with 7 bases aligning to TRBD2. The CDR3 totals 13 residues. J gave up 3 bases and V 7 bases, and 6 bases lay outside the gene matches. In germline, CDR1 is SGHAT, CDR2 FQNNGV.